This TCR beta chain was sequenced during a study of Graves' ophthalmopathy and Graves' hyperthyroidism. Study conclusions and caveats: Blood also harbored most expanded thyroid clonotypes above 0.001 frequency.

Amplified TCR beta CDR3 regions were obtained using RNA transcripts as template. Following a first-round RT-PCR that used HTBI primers, a second-round multiplex PCR was carried out. One entry per CDR3 protein, called by TCRdb with MiXCR from the multiplex PCR reads. The data hold around 1,000,000 distinct CDR3 sequences, with 35% to 45% observed a single time. Germline V CDR1 and CDR2: SGHVS, FQNEAQ. V was clipped by 5 bases and J by 2 bases; unmatched bases: 9. This CDR3 has 15 residues. This clonotype was observed at least ten times. Its antigen is unknown. The sequence derives from an adult man with Graves' hyperthyroidism. The sequenced material came from peripheral blood or thyroid tissue (not recorded which). The rearrangement joins TRBV7-8 to TRBJ2-7; 7 nucleotides line up with TRBD1. CDR3 sequence reads: CASSQRTGLTYEQYF. In DNA form, the CDR3 reads TGTGCCAGCAGCCAACGGACAGGTCTTACCTACGAGCAGTACTTC.